Presented here are 22 T cell receptor beta chains from one specimen sequenced in a study of T-cell memory formation after mild COVID-19. In TCRdb, the 5' RACE reads were re-called with MiXCR into one record per CDR3 protein. The sample holds hundreds of thousands of distinct CDR3 sequences, roughly 21% seen once. Sequencing was performed on PBMCs or a T cell subset sorted from them (not recorded which). The receptors were gathered from a man aged 18 to 30 who had mild COVID-19 (a few samples of this study predate the infection). Cell type and time point are not known.

This clonotype was observed a few times. The genes are TRBV20-1 and TRBJ1-6, with 8 nucleotides matching TRBD1. Trimming at V came to 3 bases and at J to 5 bases, leaving 6 bases not matched to a gene. This CDR3 is 15 amino acids long. Germline CDR1 and CDR2: DFQATT and SNEGSKA (reference sequence). This CDR3 is CSARRTGYNNSPLHF. In DNA, the CDR3 is TGCAGTGCTAGGCGGACAGGGTACAATAATTCACCCCTCCACTTT.

The V and J genes are TRBV12-3 or TRBV12-4 and TRBJ2-1; 7 bases line up with TRBD1. There are 15 residues in the CDR3. The J segment lost 8 bases and the V segment lost 6 bases, leaving 13 bases of the junction unmatched. The CDR3 nucleotides are TGTGCCAGCAGGCTGACAGGGTTAGGGTACCATGAGCAGTTCTTC. It translates to CASRLTGLGYHEQFF.

The rearrangement joins TRBV4-1 to TRBJ2-3; 11 bases agree with TRBD2. CDR3 length: 17 residues. CDR1 is MGHRA and CDR2 is YSYEKL in the germline V gene. V shed 1 base and J 2 bases; nucleotides not matched to a gene: 5. CDR3 nucleotides: TGCGCCAGCAGCCAAGCTAGCGGGGGGACCCTCACAGATACGCAGTATTTT. It codes for CASSQASGGTLTDTQYF.

The chain carries TRBV7-2 and TRBJ2-7; D is undetermined. This CDR3 contains 13 residues. V was pared by 7 bases and J by 3 bases, with 13 bases between. Germline assignment: CDR1 SGHTA and CDR2 FQGNSA. CDR3: CASTRYTGYEQYF. The CDR3 nucleotides read TGTGCCAGCACCCGCTACACCGGCTACGAGCAGTACTTC.

The V gene is TRBV5-1, the J gene TRBJ2-3; 8 bases line up with TRBD2. The CDR3 is 15 residues long. V gave up 3 bases and J gave up 6 bases; unmatched junction bases: 9. Germline lookup yields CDR1 SGHRS and CDR2 YFSETQ. The CDR3 sequence: CASSSGRGNKDTQYF. The CDR3 DNA reads as TGCGCCAGCAGCTCCGGGAGGGGAAACAAGGATACGCAGTATTTT.

The chain uses TRBV11-2 and TRBJ1-2; no clear D. Trimming stripped 8 bases from V and 3 bases from J, with 16 bases between. CDR1 and CDR2 from the germline V gene are SGHAT and FQNNGV. CDR3 length: 14 amino acids. CDR3 sequence (DNA): TGTGCCAGCGGAGAGGGAGGGTTAGACTATGGCTACACCTTC. Its protein product is CASGEGGLDYGYTF.

J is TRBJ2-5 and V is TRBV7-6; D is undetermined. Germline CDR1 reads SGHVS; CDR2 reads FNYEAQ. Trimming took off 4 bases at V and 4 bases at J, with 22 bases between the two ends. The CDR3 is 17 residues long. CDR3: CASSSIPKMGRLETQYF. Here the CDR3 DNA reads TGTGCCAGCAGCTCGATCCCCAAAATGGGAAGGCTAGAGACCCAGTACTTC.

V usage is TRBV6-6 and J usage is TRBJ1-2; the match to TRBD1 covers 8 bases. This CDR3 is 18 amino acids long. Germline V gene data show CDR1 as MNHNY and CDR2 as SVGAGI (reference sequence). J gave up 1 base and V 0 bases, and 10 bases lay outside the gene matches. The CDR3 DNA reads as TGTGCCAGCAGTTACTCGAGGTCAGGGGGCCTTTTTAACTATGGCTACACCTTC. Translated, it gives CASSYSRSGGLFNYGYTF.

The genes are TRBV9 and TRBJ2-3; 8 positions agree with TRBD1. The CDR3 spans 14 residues. V trimming: 2 bases; J trimming: 4 bases; junction bases outside the gene matches: 3. Germline assignment: CDR1 SGDLS and CDR2 YYNGEE. The CDR3 sequence is CASSVRGLADTQYF. The CDR3 DNA is TGTGCCAGCAGCGTCAGGGGGCTGGCAGATACGCAGTATTTT.

The chain has TRBV11-2 and TRBJ1-1, with 7 bases lining up with TRBD1. V lost 3 bases, J lost 3 bases, and 4 bases stayed unmatched. The CDR3 extends over 14 amino acids. Germline assignment: CDR1 SGHAT and CDR2 FQNNGV. CDR3 sequence reads: CASSFAQGYTEAFF. The CDR3 bases are TGTGCCAGCAGCTTCGCACAGGGGTACACTGAAGCTTTCTTT.

The chain uses TRBV10-3 and TRBJ1-2, with 7 positions matching TRBD1. CDR1 and CDR2 from the germline V gene are ENHRY and SYGVKD. The CDR3 has 14 residues. The V and J ends lost 8 bases and 13 bases, in that order; junction bases with no gene match: 19. The CDR3 coding sequence is TGTGCCATCGTCAGTGGCAGGGGGGACCAACCAGCCACCTTC. Its translation: CAIVSGRGDQPATF.

This clonotype turned up a few times. V and J are TRBV6-5 and TRBJ1-1; the match to TRBD1 covers 9 bases. Germline V gives CDR1 MNHEY, CDR2 SVGAGI. The CDR3 sequence is 17 residues long. Germline trimming cut 6 bases from V and 1 base from J; bases unmatched to any gene: 12. CDR3 in DNA: TGTGCCAGCAGGTCGGGACAGGGAAGAGCCGGGAACACTGAAGCTTTCTTT. Translated, it gives CASRSGQGRAGNTEAFF.

In its sample, this clonotype was seen a few times. Here the CDR3 reads CASSPSRADTQYF. The DNA of the CDR3 is TGTGCCAGCAGCCCCTCCCGTGCAGATACGCAGTATTTT. The chain links TRBV7-3 to TRBJ2-3; D ambiguous. Trimming took 5 bases from V and 4 from J, leaving 10 bases between them. Germline CDR1 reads SGHTA; CDR2 reads FQGTGA. This CDR3 spans 13 amino acids.

This CDR3 reads CASRASGGIYNEQFF. As DNA, the CDR3 is TGTGCCAGCAGGGCTAGCGGGGGAATATACAATGAGCAGTTCTTC. V and J are TRBV27 and TRBJ2-1; the match to TRBD2 covers 10 bases. The junction had 6 bases not matched to a gene; V was cut back by 6 bases and J by 4 bases. The CDR3 is 15 residues long. Germline V gives CDR1 MNHEY, CDR2 SMNVEV (reference sequence).

This clonotype showed up many times. The chain has TRBV7-8 and TRBJ1-5, with a possible D match to TRBD1 (5 bases). The germline V gene encodes CDR1 SGHVS and CDR2 FQNEAQ. Trimming took 5 bases from V and 5 from J, leaving 10 bases between them. The CDR3 consists of 13 residues. CDR3 DNA: TGTGCCAGCAGCGGAAGGGGAGATCAGCCCCAGCATTTT. Amino acids: CASSGRGDQPQHF.

This clonotype came up a few times. This chain uses TRBV7-8 with TRBJ1-2; D remains ambiguous. The CDR3 is made up of 13 amino acids. Trimming removed 1 base from V and 8 bases from J, with 11 bases in between. Germline values: CDR1 SGHVS, CDR2 FQNEAQ. The CDR3: CASSLEGWWGYTF. CDR3 bases: TGTGCCAGCAGCTTAGAAGGGTGGTGGGGCTACACCTTC.

A few counts support this clonotype. The CDR3 reads CASSLAAFWEQYF. Here the CDR3 DNA reads TGTGCCAGCAGCTTAGCGGCCTTCTGGGAGCAGTACTTC. The rearrangement links TRBV7-2 to TRBJ2-7; D is ambiguous. This CDR3 has 13 residues. V was trimmed by 0 bases and J by 7 bases, leaving 10 bases between them. Per germline, CDR1 SGHTA and CDR2 FQGNSA. Supplemented by reference TRBV7-2 and TRBJ2-7, the full variable domain reads GAGVSQSPSNKVTEKGKDVELRCDPISGHTALYWYRQSLGQGLEFLIYFQGNSAPDKSGLPSDRFSAERTGGSVSTLTIQRTQQEDSAVYLCASSLAAFWEQYFGPGTRLTVT.

This clonotype was observed a few times. The V and J genes are TRBV20-1 and TRBJ2-3, with TRBD2 matching over 9 bases. This CDR3 spans 17 amino acids. Germline values: CDR1 DFQATT, CDR2 SNEGSKA (reference sequence). After removal of 3 bases from V and 0 bases from J, the junction contained 10 bases not matched to a gene. This CDR3 reads CSASRRGGSPSTDTQYF. Here the CDR3 DNA reads TGCAGTGCTAGCAGGCGGGGGGGTTCTCCTAGCACAGATACGCAGTATTTT.

This clonotype occurred a few times. The rearrangement joins TRBV21-1 to TRBJ2-3; TRBD1 was called by the table and not checked on the DNA. TRBV21-1 is labeled a pseudogene. The CDR3 is made up of 17 amino acids. The DNA for the CDR3 is TGTGCCAGCAGCCCCCCTGCCGGGATAAATCCCACAGATACGCAGTATTTT. This codes for CASSPPAGINPTDTQYF.

V gene TRBV20-1 combines with J gene TRBJ1-5; 9 nucleotides match TRBD1. Trimming cost V 7 bases and J 5 bases; bases outside gene matches: 3. Germline V CDR1 and CDR2: DFQATT, SNEGSKA (reference sequence). The CDR3 covers 12 residues. The CDR3: CSVRDRDQPQHF. DNA for the CDR3: TGCAGTGTCCGGGACAGGGATCAGCCCCAGCATTTT.

This clonotype was observed a handful of times. The chain joins TRBV5-1 to TRBJ2-4; D remains unclear. The germline V and J ends were trimmed by 1 base and 0 bases, with 14 bases remaining between them. The germline V gene has CDR1 SGHRS and CDR2 YFSETQ. The CDR3 loop spans 17 amino acids. The CDR3 sequence is CASSLTIDTLAKNIQYF. CDR3 coding DNA: TGCGCCAGCAGCTTGACCATTGACACATTAGCCAAAAACATTCAGTACTTC.

The CDR3, as DNA: TGTGCCAGCAGTTCACAGGGTCGGAATTCACCCCTCCACTTT. Protein product: CASSSQGRNSPLHF. The chain carries TRBV12-3 or TRBV12-4 and TRBJ1-6, with D tentatively TRBD1 (6 bases). The ends were cut back, 4 bases at V and 7 bases at J, with 11 bases in the middle. The CDR3 has 14 residues.